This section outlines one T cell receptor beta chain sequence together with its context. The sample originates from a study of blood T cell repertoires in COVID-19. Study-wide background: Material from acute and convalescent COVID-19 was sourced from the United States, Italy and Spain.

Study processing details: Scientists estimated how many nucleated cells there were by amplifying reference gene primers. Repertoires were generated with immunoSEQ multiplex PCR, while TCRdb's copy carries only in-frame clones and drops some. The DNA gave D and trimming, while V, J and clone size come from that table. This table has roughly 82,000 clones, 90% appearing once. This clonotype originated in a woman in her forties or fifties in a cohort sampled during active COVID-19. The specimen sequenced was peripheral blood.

The CDR3 DNA reads as TGTGCCAGCAGTCGACAGGGGGGCCACGAGCAGTACTTC. It yields the protein CASSRQGGHEQYF. The gene calls are TRBV6-5 and TRBJ2-7, with 9 nucleotides matching TRBD1. Germline V gene data show CDR1 as MNHEY and CDR2 as SVGAGI. The length of the CDR3 is 13 residues. J gave up 5 bases and V 5 bases, and 4 bases lay outside the gene matches.